Below are 5 T cell receptor beta chains sequenced from a single sample in a study of cytomegalovirus exposure and HLA in healthy donors (dated by TCRdb to about 2017). Libraries were constructed by the immunoSEQ multiplex PCR assay. For the multiplex PCR, a mixture combining 60 forward primers for TCR Vbeta segments and 13 reverse primers for TCR Jbeta segments was used. The table comes from immuneACCESS by way of TCRdb, which keeps in-frame sequences with V and J called. Part of the clones is missing from these tables; in studies checked, under half for an unresolved V gene and the rest for unknown reasons. The sample contains fewer than 110,000 clones, over 75% of them found a single time. Under 5% of the sample goes to the ten largest clones. The source material was PBMCs. These TCRs come from a male donor in good health and CMV-seronegative.

The V call is TRBV30, the J call TRBJ1-4, with D possibly matching TRBD1 (6 bases). Germline-derived CDR1 and CDR2 are GTSNPN and SVGIG (reference sequence). The V and J ends lost 7 bases and 13 bases respectively, with 28 bases between them. CDR3 length equals 15 residues. DNA for the CDR3: TGTGCCTTCGGGTCCTCCAGGGATACGGGACATATACTGTTTTTT. Translated, it gives CAFGSSRDTGHILFF.

The V gene is TRBV4-1, the J gene TRBJ2-7; possibly TRBD2 for D (6 bases). Germline assignment: CDR1 MGHRA and CDR2 YSYEKL. V gave up 3 bases and J gave up 7 bases, with 13 bases separating them. The CDR3 consists of 13 residues. Here the CDR3 reads CASSQWRAEEQYF. In nucleotides, the CDR3 is TGCGCCAGCAGCCAGTGGAGGGCGGAGGAGCAGTACTTC.

The table lists this clone with a few counts. Different DNA sequences within this sample yield the same CDR3. The chain recombines TRBV7-2 with TRBJ2-3; D remains ambiguous. This CDR3 spans 13 amino acids. V was clipped by 3 bases and J by 3 bases, with 7 bases between them. From germline, CDR1 is SGHTA and CDR2 FQGNSA. This chain's CDR3 is CASSLVSTDTQYF. CDR3 nucleotide sequence: TGTGCCAGCAGCTTGGTTAGTACAGATACGCAGTATTTT.

The rearrangement uses TRBV5-1 and TRBJ2-5; D may be TRBD2 (6 bases). The CDR3 loop spans 16 amino acids. In germline, CDR1 is SGHRS, CDR2 YFSETQ. With 4 bases removed from V and 5 bases from J, the gap between germline ends came to 21 bases. The CDR3 region has the DNA TGCGCCAGCAGCCCGGAGGGACGGACCGGGGCGGAGACCCAGTACTTC. It translates to CASSPEGRTGAETQYF.

A few counts support this clone. This rearrangement joins TRBV6-1 to TRBJ2-1; D might be TRBD2 (6 bases). CDR3 size: 15 residues. Germline CDR1 MNHNS, CDR2 SASEGT. Trimming removed 1 base from V and 7 bases from J, with 14 bases in between. The CDR3 coding sequence is TGTGCCAGCAGTGAAGACGGGGGAGCACGGAATGAGCAGTTCTTC. It encodes CASSEDGGARNEQFF.